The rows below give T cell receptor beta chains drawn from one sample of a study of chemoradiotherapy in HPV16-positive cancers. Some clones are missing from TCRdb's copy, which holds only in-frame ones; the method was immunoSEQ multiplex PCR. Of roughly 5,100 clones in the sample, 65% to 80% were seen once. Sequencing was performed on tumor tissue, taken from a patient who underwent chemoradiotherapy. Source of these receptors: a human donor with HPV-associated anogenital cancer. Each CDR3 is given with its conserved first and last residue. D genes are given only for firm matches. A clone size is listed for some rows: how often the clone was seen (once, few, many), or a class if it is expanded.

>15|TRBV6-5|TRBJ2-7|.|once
TGTGCCAGCAGTTACTCGACGGACGGGGCCTACGAGCAGTACTTC
CASSYSTDGAYEQYF
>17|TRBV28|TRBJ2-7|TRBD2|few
TGTGCCAGCAGTTTCTCCCCCGGGACTAGCGGGAGCCACGAGCAGTACTTC
CASSFSPGTSGSHEQYF
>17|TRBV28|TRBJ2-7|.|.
TGTGCCAGCAGTTTTCGGAAAACGGGGTTCCCCTCCTACGAGCAGTACTTC
CASSFRKTGFPSYEQYF
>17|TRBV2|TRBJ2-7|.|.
TGTGCCAGCAGTGAAGCGGGGGCCGGAGGGTACAGGTACGAGCAGTACTTC
CASSEAGAGGYRYEQYF
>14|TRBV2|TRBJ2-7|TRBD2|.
TGTGCCAGCAGTTCCGGGACTAGCGGGATGGAGCAGTACTTC
CASSSGTSGMEQYF
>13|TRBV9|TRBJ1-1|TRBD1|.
TGTGCCAGCAGCGTAGGACAGGGCACTGAAGCTTTCTTT
CASSVGQGTEAFF
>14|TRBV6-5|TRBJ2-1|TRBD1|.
TGTGCCAGCAAGCGACAGGGAAATTCCAATGAGCAGTTCTTC
CASKRQGNSNEQFF
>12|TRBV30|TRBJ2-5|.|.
TGTGCCTGGATGAGGGGGGGCGAGACCCAGTACTTC
CAWMRGGETQYF
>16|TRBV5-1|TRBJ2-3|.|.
TGCGCCAGCAGCTCGGAGGCGGGCGGGAACACAGATACGCAGTATTTT
CASSSEAGGNTDTQYF
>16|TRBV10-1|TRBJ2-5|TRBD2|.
TGCGCCAGCAGTGTCGATCGGACTAGCGGGACGGAGACCCAGTACTTC
CASSVDRTSGTETQYF
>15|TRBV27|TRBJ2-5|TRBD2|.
TGTGCCAGCAGTTTGGGTCTAGCGGTCGGAGAGACCCAGTACTTC
CASSLGLAVGETQYF
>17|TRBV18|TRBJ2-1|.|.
TGTGCCAGCTCACGAAACCGGGACCCACACACCTACAATGAGCAGTTCTTC
CASSRNRDPHTYNEQFF
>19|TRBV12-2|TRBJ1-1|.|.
TGTGCAAGTCGCTTAGTACGCCAGGCAGGTTGGGTGCCTAACACTGAAGCTTTCTTT
CASRLVRQAGWVPNTEAFF
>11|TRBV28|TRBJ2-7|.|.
TGTGCCAGCAGACCCATGAACGAGCAGTACTTC
CASRPMNEQYF
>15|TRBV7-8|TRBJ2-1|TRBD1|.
TGTGCCAGCAGCCCCAGGGGACAGGGGTTCAATGAGCAGTTCTTC
CASSPRGQGFNEQFF
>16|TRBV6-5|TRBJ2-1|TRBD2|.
TGTGCCAGCAGTTACGCCGGGACTAGCGGGAGGAAAGAGCAGTTCTTC
CASSYAGTSGRKEQFF
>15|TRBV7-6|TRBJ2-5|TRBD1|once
TGTGCCAGCAGCTTAATAAACGGACAGGGTGAGACCCAGTACTTC
CASSLINGQGETQYF
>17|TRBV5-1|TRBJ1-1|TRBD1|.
TGCGCCAGCAGCACCGGGGACAGGGGGCGAGTTAGGTCTGAAGCTTTCTTT
CASSTGDRGRVRSEAFF
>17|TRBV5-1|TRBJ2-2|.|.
TGCGCCAGCAGCTTGTTCAGGGGGGACCTAAACACCGGGGAGCTGTTTTTT
CASSLFRGDLNTGELFF
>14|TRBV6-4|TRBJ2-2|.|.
TGTGCCAGCAGTGACTCGGCGGAAACCGGGGAGCTGTTTTTT
CASSDSAETGELFF
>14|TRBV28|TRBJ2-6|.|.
TGTGCCAGCAGTAAGGCGGGCGGGGCCAACGTCCTGACTTTC
CASSKAGGANVLTF
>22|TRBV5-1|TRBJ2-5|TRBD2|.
TGCGCCAGCAGCTTGATCCCCGCAATGGCCCTCGGGGAGGGGTTGGGGAAAGAGACCCAGTACTTC
CASSLIPAMALGEGLGKETQYF
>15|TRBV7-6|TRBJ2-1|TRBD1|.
TGTGCCAGCAGCTCACAGGGGGCGGAGTACAATGAGCAGTTCTTC
CASSSQGAEYNEQFF
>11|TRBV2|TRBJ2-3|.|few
TGTGCCAGCGTGGGCACAGATACGCAGTATTTT
CASVGTDTQYF
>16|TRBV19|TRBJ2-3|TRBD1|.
TGTGCCAGTAAAGACGGGACAGCTTATAGCAATCAGCCCCAGTATTTT
CASKDGTAYSNQPQYF
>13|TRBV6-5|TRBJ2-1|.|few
TGTGCCAGCAAGGGTAGCTCCTACAATGAGCAGTTCTTC
CASKGSSYNEQFF
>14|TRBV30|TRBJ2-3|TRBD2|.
TGTGCCTGGGGTAGGACTAGCGGGCGGAATACGCAGTATTTT
CAWGRTSGRNTQYF
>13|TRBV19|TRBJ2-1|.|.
TGTGCCAGTAAGTCGGGGATATACAATGAGCAGTTCTTC
CASKSGIYNEQFF
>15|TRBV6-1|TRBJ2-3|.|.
TGTGCCAGCAGTGAACTGATTGCTAGCACAGATACGCAGTATTTT
CASSELIASTDTQYF
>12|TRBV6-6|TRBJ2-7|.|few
TGTGCCAGCAGTGGGACTTCCTACGAGCAGTACTTC
CASSGTSYEQYF
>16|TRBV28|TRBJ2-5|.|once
TGTGCCAGCAGCTCCCCTCGGCAGGCCATCCAAGAGACCCAGTACTTC
CASSSPRQAIQETQYF
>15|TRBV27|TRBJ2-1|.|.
TGTGCCAGCAGCCCCCAAACCGCCTCCTACAATGAGCAGTTCTTC
CASSPQTASYNEQFF
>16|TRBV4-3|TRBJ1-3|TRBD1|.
TGCGCCAGCAGCCAGACCTTCAGGGGGCACGGAAACACCATATATTTT
CASSQTFRGHGNTIYF
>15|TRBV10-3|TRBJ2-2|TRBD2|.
TGTGCCATCAGTGAGACTAGCGGGTCCACCGGGGAGCTGTTTTTT
CAISETSGSTGELFF
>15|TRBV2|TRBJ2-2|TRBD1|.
TGTGCCAGCAGCTTGACAGGGATGAACACCGGGGAGCTGTTTTTT
CASSLTGMNTGELFF
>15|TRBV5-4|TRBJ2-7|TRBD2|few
TGTGCCAGCAGTTCTAGCGGGGCGAGCTCCTACGAGCAGTACTTC
CASSSSGASSYEQYF
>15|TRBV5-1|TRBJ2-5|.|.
TGCGCCAGCAGCCCCGGGGTAGCGGAGGAAGAGACCCAGTACTTC
CASSPGVAEEETQYF
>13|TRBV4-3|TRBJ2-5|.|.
TGCGCCAGCAGCCAAGATTGGGCGGGGACCCAGTACTTC
CASSQDWAGTQYF
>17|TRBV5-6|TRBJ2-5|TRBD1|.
TGTGCCAGCAGCACCGCTCTCGGACAGGGGGCTCTTGAGACCCAGTACTTC
CASSTALGQGALETQYF
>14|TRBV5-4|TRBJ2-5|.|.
TGTGCCAGCAGCGCTTACAGGGAACAAGAGACCCAGTACTTC
CASSAYREQETQYF
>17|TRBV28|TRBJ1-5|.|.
TGTGCCAGCACCGAATCCCTGGGACAAGCGGCCCTCTGGCCCCAGCATTTT
CASTESLGQAALWPQHF
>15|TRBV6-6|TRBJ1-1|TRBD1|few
TGTGCCAGCAGTACATGGGACAGGCTGAACACTGAAGCTTTCTTT
CASSTWDRLNTEAFF
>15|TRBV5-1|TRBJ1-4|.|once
TGCGCCAGCAGCTTGGATATTACAACTAATGAAAAACTGTTTTTT
CASSLDITTNEKLFF
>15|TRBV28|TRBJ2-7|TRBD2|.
TGTGCCAGCAGTTTAGGTGGGAGGGCCGGGAACGAGCAGTACTTC
CASSLGGRAGNEQYF
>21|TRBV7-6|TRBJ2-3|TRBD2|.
TGTGCCAGCAGTACCGGGACTAGCGGGAGAGTGGGGCGCGGGACCACAGATACGCAGTATTTT
CASSTGTSGRVGRGTTDTQYF
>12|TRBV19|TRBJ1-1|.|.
TGTGCCAGTAGAACAGGCGGGGTGGCAGCTTTCTTT
CASRTGGVAAFF
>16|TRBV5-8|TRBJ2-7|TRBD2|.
TGTGCCAGCAGCGGGGAGGGACTAGCGTGGGGGAACGAGCAGTACTTC
CASSGEGLAWGNEQYF
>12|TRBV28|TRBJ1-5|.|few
TGTGCCAGCAAGGGAGGCAATCAGCCCCAGCATTTT
CASKGGNQPQHF
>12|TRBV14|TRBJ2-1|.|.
TGTGCCAGCAGCCCAAGGTATGGTGAGCAGTTCTTC
CASSPRYGEQFF
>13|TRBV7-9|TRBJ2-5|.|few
TGTGCCAGCAGCTTAGGAGGATCGGAGACCCAGTACTTC
CASSLGGSETQYF
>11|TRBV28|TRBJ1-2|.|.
TGTGCCAGCAGTCGAAACTATGGCTACACCTTC
CASSRNYGYTF
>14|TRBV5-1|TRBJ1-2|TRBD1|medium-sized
TGCGCCAGCAGCTGGAGACAGGGGAGGGATGGCTACACCTTC
CASSWRQGRDGYTF
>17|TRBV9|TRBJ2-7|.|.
TGTGCCAGCAGCGAGACTATATCAGGGGAGTTCTCCTACGAGCAGTACTTC
CASSETISGEFSYEQYF
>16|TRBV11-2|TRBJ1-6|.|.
TGTGCCAGCAGCTTAGATAATGGGGCGATTACCTCACCCCTCCACTTT
CASSLDNGAITSPLHF
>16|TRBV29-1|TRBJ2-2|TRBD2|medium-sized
TGCAGCGTTGCCACGCGCGGGAGGGCCGAGGCCGGGGAGCTGTTTTTT
CSVATRGRAEAGELFF